These 2 T cell receptor beta chains originate from one sample sequenced in a study of cytomegalovirus exposure and HLA in healthy donors. Primers included in the PCR were 60 Vbeta and 13 Jbeta primers. TCRdb keeps only in-frame clones here, not all; method: immunoSEQ multiplex PCR. Of about 110,000 clones listed, around 75% were seen once; the top ten hold 1% to 1.5%. Sequenced: PBMCs. Source of these receptors: a man in his forties in good health and CMV-seronegative.

This chain connects TRBV18 to TRBJ2-7, with 7 bases matching TRBD1. The CDR3 length is 14 residues. J gave up 3 bases and V 3 bases, and 5 bases lay outside the gene matches. From germline, CDR1 is KGHSH and CDR2 LQKENI. CDR3 coding DNA: TGTGCCAGCTCACCCGGGACAGACGGCTACGAGCAGTACTTC. Encoded protein: CASSPGTDGYEQYF.

The V call is TRBV6-6, the J call TRBJ2-2, with 11 bases aligning to TRBD2. Germline trimming cut 5 bases from V and 6 bases from J; bases unmatched to any gene: 2. Germline V gene sequence: CDR1 MNHNY, CDR2 SVGAGI (reference sequence). The CDR3 spans 14 residues. The CDR3 sequence is CASSTSGSPGELFF. The CDR3 nucleotides read TGTGCCAGCAGTACTAGCGGGAGCCCCGGGGAGCTGTTTTTT.